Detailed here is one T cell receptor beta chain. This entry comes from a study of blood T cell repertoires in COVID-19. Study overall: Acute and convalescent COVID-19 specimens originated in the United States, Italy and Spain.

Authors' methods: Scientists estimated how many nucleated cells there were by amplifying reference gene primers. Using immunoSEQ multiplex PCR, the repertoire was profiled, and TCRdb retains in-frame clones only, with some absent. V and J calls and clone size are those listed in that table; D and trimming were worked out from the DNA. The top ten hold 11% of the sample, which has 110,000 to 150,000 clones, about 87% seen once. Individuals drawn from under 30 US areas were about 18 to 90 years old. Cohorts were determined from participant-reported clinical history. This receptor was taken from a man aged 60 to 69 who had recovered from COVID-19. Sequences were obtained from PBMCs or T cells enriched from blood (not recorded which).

CDR3 loop: CASSPLGPGLGRTDTQYF. CDR3 DNA sequence: TGTGCCAGCTCACCACTAGGTCCGGGCTTAGGGAGGACAGATACGCAGTATTTT. The J gene is TRBJ2-3, the V gene TRBV18; D is possibly TRBD2 (6 bases). The CDR3 has 18 amino acids. V lost 1 base and J 3 bases, leaving 20 bases between the germline ends. Per the germline V gene, CDR1 is KGHSH and CDR2 is LQKENI.